One and the same sample provided the 12 T cell receptor beta chains below, sequenced in a study of tumor and adjacent non-tumor tissue in lung cancer. Three rounds of nested PCR, following a modified ARM-PCR protocol, produced the TCRbeta library. Via MiXCR, TCRdb re-called the multiplex PCR reads, giving one row per CDR3 protein. The repertoire consists of approximately 120,000 distinct CDR3 sequences, with 60% to 65% occurring once and the leading ten covering 15% to 20%. RNA was extracted from bulk tissue without any cell sorting. The normal lung tissue was taken more than 3 cm from the tumor edge. The sample consisted of distant non-tumor lung tissue. These receptors were collected from a man aged 55 to 69 with non-small cell lung cancer.

About this clonotype itself: This likely comes from a read error, as the CDR3 has no conserved phenylalanine or tryptophan at its end. This chain uses TRBV28 with TRBJ2-4; unclear D gene. The V end was cut by 0 bases, the J end by 1 base, with 4 bases between. Germline V gene lookup returns CDR1 MDHEN and CDR2 SYDVKM. This CDR3 has 14 residues. For the CDR3, the DNA is TGTGCCAGCAGTTTATGGGGTGCCAAAAACATTCAGTACTTA. This gives the protein CASSLWGAKNIQYL.

This chain joins TRBV28 and TRBJ1-5; tentatively, D is TRBD1 (6 bases). The end of the DNA fits TRBJ2-3 better, so the J call may be wrong. The germline V gene has CDR1 MDHEN and CDR2 SYDVKM. This CDR3 comprises 16 residues. The CDR3: CASRVLGGQEDQPQYF. The CDR3 nucleotides read TGTGCCAGCAGGGTATTAGGGGGACAAGAGGATCAGCCCCAGTATTTT.

About this clonotype: The conserved closing phenylalanine or tryptophan is absent in this CDR3, likely reflecting a read error. The chain uses TRBV28 and TRBJ1-5, with 10 bases that match TRBD1. The germline gives CDR1 MDHEN, CDR2 SYDVKM. There are 15 residues in the CDR3. V lost 7 bases, J lost 9 bases, and 12 bases stayed unmatched. The CDR3 DNA reads TGTGCCAGCACTTCGACAGGGGGCTCGATTTCGCCCCAGCATTTG. Translating gives CASTSTGGSISPQHL.

This clonotype was detected ten times or more. A much larger clone differs from this one at a single base, so this may be a read error. The rearrangement joins TRBV29-1 to TRBJ2-7; 8 bases align to TRBD1. CDR3 length: 15 amino acids. The germline V gene has CDR1 SQVTM and CDR2 ANQGSEA. The CDR3 is CSVIPRGQETYERYF. The CDR3 DNA follows: TGCAGCGTTATTCCCCGGGGACAGGAGACCTACGAGCGGTACTTC.

Regarding this clonotype: A much larger clone lies one base from this, so it may be a read error. The rearrangement uses TRBV10-1 and TRBJ2-7, with 12 bases identical to TRBD2. Germline values: CDR1 WNHNN, CDR2 SYGVQD (reference sequence). The CDR3 length is 15 residues. Trimming at V came to 6 bases and at J to 4 bases, leaving 7 bases not matched to a gene. CDR3: CASSLRLAGAYEQYF. CDR3 nucleotide sequence: TGCGCCAGCAGCCTGAGACTAGCGGGGGCTTACGAGCAGTACTTC.

Concerning this clonotype itself: Just one base apart from a much larger clone, this may be a read error. The chain carries TRBV13 and TRBJ2-7; 10 bases map to TRBD2. V lost 4 bases and J lost 3; bases outside the gene matches: 9. CDR1 PRHDT and CDR2 FYEKMQ come from the germline V gene (reference sequence). The CDR3 extends over 16 amino acids. The CDR3 nucleotides read TGTGCCAGCAGCTCACCGGTACTAGCGGGACTCTACGAGCAGTACTTC. It codes for CASSSPVLAGLYEQYF.

A word on this clonotype: At one end, the junction sequence differs from germline, possibly due to a read error. V and J are TRBV5-6 and TRBJ1-2; a possible D gene is TRBD1 (6 bases). The CDR3 runs to 13 residues. Germline loops: CDR1 SGHDT, CDR2 YYEEEE. Here the CDR3 reads CDSSLQDSYGYTF. CDR3 bases: TGTGACAGCAGCCTACAGGACAGCTATGGCTACACCTTC.

In its sample, this clonotype was seen once. A read error may produce the germline difference seen at one junction end. The V and J genes are TRBV11-3 and TRBJ1-4; D is ambiguous. The CDR3 loop spans 16 amino acids. Germline V CDR1 and CDR2: SGHNT, YENEEA. The CDR3 spells CASSLDTTSTNEKLFF. The CDR3 region has the DNA TGTGCTAGCAGCTTAGACACAACCTCAACTAATGAAAAACTGTTTTTT.

The CDR3 bases are TGTGCCAGCGTTTTGGGGTCCGAGCAGTACTTC. Translating gives CASVLGSEQYF. The chain has TRBV6-1 and TRBJ2-7; D gene uncertain. V dropped 8 bases and J dropped 6 bases, with 11 bases sitting between them. This CDR3 has 11 amino acids. Germline V gives CDR1 MNHNS, CDR2 SASEGT.

Concerning this clonotype itself: This likely comes from a read error, as the CDR3 has no conserved phenylalanine or tryptophan at its end. The chain combines TRBV5-6 with TRBJ2-6; 8 bases line up with TRBD1. CDR1 and CDR2 from the germline V gene are SGHDT and YYEEEE. V gave up 4 bases and J gave up 4 bases; unmatched junction bases: 13. This CDR3 is built from 18 residues. CDR3: CASSIRRDRWSGANVLTL. In DNA, the CDR3 is TGTGCCAGCAGCATACGACGGGACAGGTGGTCAGGGGCCAACGTCCTGACTCTC.

On this clonotype itself: No conserved phenylalanine or tryptophan is present at the end of the CDR3, so a read error is the likely explanation. The genes are TRBV12-3 or TRBV12-4 and TRBJ1-1; no clear D gene. There are 12 residues in the CDR3. The CDR3 protein is CTSCRRNTEAFI. The CDR3 DNA reads TGTACCAGCTGTAGGAGGAACACTGAAGCTTTCATT.

This clonotype came up many times. The gene calls are TRBV5-6 and TRBJ2-3; 8 bases agree with TRBD1. The J segment lost 0 bases and the V segment lost 0 bases, leaving 9 bases of the junction unmatched. Germline values: CDR1 SGHDT, CDR2 YYEEEE. The CDR3 has 18 amino acids. CDR3: CASSLGQGTTTSTDTQYF. The DNA of the CDR3 is TGTGCCAGCAGCTTGGGACAGGGGACAACAACTAGCACAGATACGCAGTATTTT.